Listed below are T cell receptor beta chains from one sample, sequenced in a study of T cell clones after liver transplantation. Sequencing used immunoSEQ multiplex PCR; TCRdb keeps in-frame clones, though not all of them. The sample includes about 75,000 clones, about 85% seen only once; the top ten take 2% to 2.5%. This specimen consisted of CD4+ T cells from blood, obtained roughly 48 months after liver transplant. The receptors derive from a human patient who received a liver transplant. Some T cells may be supplied by the graft donor. CDR3s include the opening cysteine and the closing phenylalanine or tryptophan. D genes are given only for firm matches. The size entry is marked missing in some rows and otherwise reads once, few, many or a size class.

d_call,v_call,j_call,clone_size,cdr3_nt,cdr3_aa
TRBD2,TRBV30,TRBJ2-7,many,TGTGCCTGGAGTGCGGGACTAGCTATCGACGAGCAGTACTTC,CAWSAGLAIDEQYF
.,TRBV27,TRBJ1-1,.,TGTGCCAGCAGTTTGCGGTCGTCGGGGGATACGAACACTGAAGCTTTCTTT,CASSLRSSGDTNTEAFF
TRBD1,TRBV28,TRBJ1-5,.,TGTGCCAGCAGTACGCGGACAGGGAGCAATCAGCCCCAGCATTTT,CASSTRTGSNQPQHF
.,TRBV7-9,TRBJ1-4,once,TGTGCCAGCAGCTTAGCGCGAGGGGAAGTCGAAAAACTGTTTTTT,CASSLARGEVEKLFF
TRBD2,TRBV5-4,TRBJ2-5,.,TGTGCCAGCAGCTTTGGCGGGAGGGCGTACCAAGAGACCCAGTACTTC,CASSFGGRAYQETQYF
.,TRBV2,TRBJ2-5,.,TGTGCCAGCAGTGAGGAAAAAACCCAGTACTTC,CASSEEKTQYF
.,TRBV15,TRBJ2-5,.,TGTGCCACCAGCAAAAACCGGCATGGGGAGACCCAGTACTTC,CATSKNRHGETQYF
TRBD2,TRBV7-9,TRBJ2-3,once,TGTGCCAGCAGCTTAGAGGGCGGGAGGGCAGATACGCAGTATTTT,CASSLEGGRADTQYF
TRBD1,TRBV19,TRBJ2-7,.,TGTGCCAGTAGTATTCAGACAGGGTTAGCCTACGAGCAGTACTTC,CASSIQTGLAYEQYF
TRBD1,TRBV10-3,TRBJ1-6,few,TGTGCCATCAGTGTAGGCAGGGGGGATTCACCCCTCCACTTT,CAISVGRGDSPLHF
.,TRBV10-3,TRBJ2-5,.,TGTGCCATCAGTTGGGATTCACAAGAGACCCAGTACTTC,CAISWDSQETQYF
.,TRBV6-5,TRBJ1-3,.,TGTGCCAGCATTGGACGGGAGGGCTCTGGAAACACCATATATTTT,CASIGREGSGNTIYF
TRBD2,TRBV5-1,TRBJ2-1,.,TGCGCCAGCAGGGTAACTAGCGGATCCTACAATGAGCAGTTCTTC,CASRVTSGSYNEQFF
.,TRBV9,TRBJ2-1,.,TGTGCCAGCAGCGTAGGGTCTATAACCTACAATGAGCAGTTCTTC,CASSVGSITYNEQFF
.,TRBV28,TRBJ2-1,.,TGTGCCAGCAGCCCCGGAGCAAGGTATGAGCAGTTCTTC,CASSPGARYEQFF
.,TRBV28,TRBJ2-7,.,TGTGCCAGCAGACCCTACCGGGACGCCCGCTCCTACGAGCAGTACTTC,CASRPYRDARSYEQYF
TRBD2,TRBV19,TRBJ2-3,.,TGTGCCAGTATCCCCCGGGGGGACGCAGATACGCAGTATTTT,CASIPRGDADTQYF
.,TRBV5-1,TRBJ2-4,.,TGCGCCAGCAGCTCCCAGGGGGGCCCACCTCTAGACAAAAACATTCAGTACTTC,CASSSQGGPPLDKNIQYF
TRBD2,TRBV30,TRBJ2-3,.,TGTGCCTGGAGGGTGGGACTAGCGGGACCAGATACGCAGTATTTT,CAWRVGLAGPDTQYF
TRBD2,TRBV2,TRBJ2-5,once,TGTGCCAGCAGCGCGGGACTAGCGAGCCAAGAGACCCAGTACTTC,CASSAGLASQETQYF
.,TRBV19,TRBJ1-4,.,TGTGCCAGTAGTATCTGGGCCCGGGCGGAGGAAAAACTGTTTTTT,CASSIWARAEEKLFF
TRBD1,TRBV7-9,TRBJ1-2,few,TGTGCCAGCAGCACAATCGGGACAGGGGGACTCTACACCTTC,CASSTIGTGGLYTF
TRBD1,TRBV4-3,TRBJ2-7,.,TGCGCCAGCAGCCAAGTTCAGGGGGCCTACGAGCAGTACTTC,CASSQVQGAYEQYF
.,TRBV21-1,TRBJ2-1,.,TGTGCCAGCAGCAAAGAGGGACTAGCGGGAGGGCCGAGTTACAATGAGCAGTTCTTC,CASSKEGLAGGPSYNEQFF
.,TRBV21-1,TRBJ2-2,.,TGTGCCAGCAGCAAAGGGACAGTTGCGAACACCGGGGAGCTGTTTTTT,CASSKGTVANTGELFF
.,TRBV7-2,TRBJ2-5,.,TGTGCCAGCAGCAACCGGCGGGGACAAGAGACCCAGTACTTC,CASSNRRGQETQYF
TRBD2,TRBV2,TRBJ2-1,few,TGTGCCAGCAGCGGGGGGAGCGAGCAGTTCTTC,CASSGGSEQFF
.,TRBV7-2,TRBJ1-2,.,TGTGCCAGCAGCTTAGGCTGGGGCTACACCTTC,CASSLGWGYTF
TRBD1,TRBV19,TRBJ1-1,.,TGTGCCAGTAGTACGAGCCCCGGGACAGGGCAGAACACTGAAGCTTTCTTT,CASSTSPGTGQNTEAFF
TRBD2,TRBV29-1,TRBJ2-3,.,TGCAGCGCGGGGGCGGGGGGGGTAAGCACAGATACGCAGTATTTT,CSAGAGGVSTDTQYF
.,TRBV7-2,TRBJ2-1,.,TGTGCCAGCAGCCCGGACAGAGGTGAGCAGTTCTTC,CASSPDRGEQFF
.,TRBV21-1,TRBJ2-7,.,TGTGCCAGCAGCAAAAAGAGGGGGGACTTAAGGGTTCTCTCCTACGAGCAGTACTTC,CASSKKRGDLRVLSYEQYF
.,TRBV5-1,TRBJ1-1,few,TGCGCCAGCAGCAAGACGCCAAAGGGGAACACTGAAGCTTTCTTT,CASSKTPKGNTEAFF
.,TRBV5-4,TRBJ2-3,.,TGTGCCAGCAGCACAGGGAACGCAGATACGCAGTATTTT,CASSTGNADTQYF
.,TRBV4-1,TRBJ2-3,once,TGCGCCAGCAGCCAAGGAGACGCGAGGTCAGATACGCAGTATTTT,CASSQGDARSDTQYF
TRBD2,TRBV7-7,TRBJ2-3,.,TGTGCTAGCAGCCCCCTCGGCGGGAGTTGGACAGATACGCAGTATTTT,CASSPLGGSWTDTQYF
.,TRBV6-1,TRBJ1-4,.,TGTGCCAGCAGTGAAGCGGTGGGGGGTAATGAAAAACTGTTTTTT,CASSEAVGGNEKLFF
TRBD1,TRBV10-1,TRBJ1-2,.,TGCGCCAGCAGCCCTGGGACAGTGAACTATGGCTACACCTTC,CASSPGTVNYGYTF
.,TRBV5-5,TRBJ2-7,.,TGTGCCAGCCCCCCGGGAACCAACGAGCAGTACTTC,CASPPGTNEQYF
TRBD1,TRBV7-9,TRBJ2-3,once,TGTGCCAGCAGCCCAACAGGGGCCACAGATACGCAGTATTTT,CASSPTGATDTQYF